This T cell receptor beta chain was sequenced during a study of cytomegalovirus exposure and HLA in healthy donors. Whole-study findings and limits: According to reports, the classifier identified cytomegalovirus status with high specificity and sensitivity. What was likely a sequencing artifact was a cluster of highly shared sequence variants. Three CMV-associated chains proved CMV antigen-specific in vitro.

About this clone itself: Its antigen is as yet unknown. One end of the junction does not line up with germline, which may come from a read error.

The V gene's germline CDR1 is SEHNR and CDR2 FQNEAQ (reference sequence). The CDR3 is 14 residues long. The PCR was carried out with 60 Vbeta primers and 13 Jbeta primers. Generated by immunoSEQ multiplex PCR, the TCRdb table keeps only in-frame clones and is missing some. The sample table includes under 130,000 clones. The sequence came from a man aged 35 to 55 in good health and CMV-seronegative. The genes are TRBV7-9 and TRBJ1-1, with TRBD1 matching 7 bases. Sequencing used PBMCs. The CDR3 reads CASSPRDRNIEAFF. The CDR3 DNA reads TGTGCCAGCAGCCCGAGGGACAGAAACATTGAAGCTTTCTTT.